This T cell receptor beta chain was profiled in a study of post-analysis software for immune sequencing data. Study results and limitations: Four or five TRBV segments were more frequent in patients than controls; TRBV5-6, TRBV5-1 and TRBV20-1 belonged to this group.

Unique molecular identifiers were built into the TCR beta cDNA libraries. T cells, about 0.9 to 11 million of them, yielded some 510,000 cDNA molecules. Each CDR3 protein is one row after TCRdb ran MiXCR on the PCR reads. This sample has about 680,000 distinct CDR3 sequences, with around 64% found just once. The V end was cut by 0 bases, the J end by 8 bases, with 11 bases between. The CDR3 loop spans 13 amino acids. CDR1 and CDR2 from the germline V gene are SGHNT and YYREEE (reference sequence). A note on this clonotype: Antigen: not known.

This receptor was obtained from a girl under 10 years old with multiple sclerosis. The chain employs TRBV5-4 and TRBJ1-2; D ambiguous. Sequences were obtained from blood. The CDR3 reads CASSLVPINGYTF. For the CDR3, the DNA is TGTGCCAGCAGCTTGGTACCGATAAACGGCTACACCTTC. The full variable domain, rest sourced from reference TRBV5-4 and TRBJ1-2, is ETGVTQSPTHLIKTRGQQVTLRCSSQSGHNTVSWYQQALGQGPQFIFQYYREEENGRGNFPPRFSGLQFPNYSSELNVNALELDDSALYLCASSLVPINGYTFGSGTRLTVV.